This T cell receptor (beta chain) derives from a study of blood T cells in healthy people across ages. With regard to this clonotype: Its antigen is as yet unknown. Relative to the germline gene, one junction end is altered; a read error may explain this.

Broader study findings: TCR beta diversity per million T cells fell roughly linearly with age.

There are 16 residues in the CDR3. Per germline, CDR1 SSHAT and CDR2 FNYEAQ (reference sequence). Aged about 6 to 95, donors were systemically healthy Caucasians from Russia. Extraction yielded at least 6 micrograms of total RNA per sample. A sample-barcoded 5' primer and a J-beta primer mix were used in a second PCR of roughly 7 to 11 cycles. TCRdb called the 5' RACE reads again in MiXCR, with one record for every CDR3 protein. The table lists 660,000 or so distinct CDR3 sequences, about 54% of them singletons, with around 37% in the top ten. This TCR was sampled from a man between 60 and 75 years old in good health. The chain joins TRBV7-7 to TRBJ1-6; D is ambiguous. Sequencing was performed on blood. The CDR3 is CAGSLARSSYNSPLHF. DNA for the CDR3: TGTGCCGGCAGCTTAGCGAGGAGTTCCTATAATTCACCCCTCCACTTT.